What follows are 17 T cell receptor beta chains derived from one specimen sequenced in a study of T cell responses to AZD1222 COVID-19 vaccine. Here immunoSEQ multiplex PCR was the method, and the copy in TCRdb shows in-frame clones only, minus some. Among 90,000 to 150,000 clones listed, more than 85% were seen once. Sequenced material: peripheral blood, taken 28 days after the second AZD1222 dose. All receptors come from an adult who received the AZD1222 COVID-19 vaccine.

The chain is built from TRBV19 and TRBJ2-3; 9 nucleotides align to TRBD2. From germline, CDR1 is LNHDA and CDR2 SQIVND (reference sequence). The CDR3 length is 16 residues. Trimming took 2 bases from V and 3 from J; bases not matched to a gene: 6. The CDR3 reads CASSILPSGTTDTQYF. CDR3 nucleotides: TGTGCCAGTAGTATACTGCCTAGCGGGACAACAGATACGCAGTATTTT.

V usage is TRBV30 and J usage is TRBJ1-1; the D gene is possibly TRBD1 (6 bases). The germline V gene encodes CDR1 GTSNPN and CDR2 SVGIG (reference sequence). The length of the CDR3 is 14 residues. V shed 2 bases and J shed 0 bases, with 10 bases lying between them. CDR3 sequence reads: CAWSPGQLNTEAFF. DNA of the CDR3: TGTGCCTGGAGTCCGGGACAATTGAACACTGAAGCTTTCTTT. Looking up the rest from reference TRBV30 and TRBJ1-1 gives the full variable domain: SQTIHQWPATLVQPVGSPLSLECTVEGTSNPNLYWYRQAAGRGLQLLFYSVGIGQISSEVPQNLSASRPQDRQFILSSKKLLLSDSGFYLCAWSPGQLNTEAFFGQGTRLTVV.

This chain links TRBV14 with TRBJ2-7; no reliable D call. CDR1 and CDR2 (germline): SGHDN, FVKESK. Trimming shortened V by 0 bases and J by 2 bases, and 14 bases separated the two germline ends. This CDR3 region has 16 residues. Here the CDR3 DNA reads TGTGCCAGCAGCCAAGATAGCCCGGACCCTACCTACGAGCAGTACTTC. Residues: CASSQDSPDPTYEQYF.

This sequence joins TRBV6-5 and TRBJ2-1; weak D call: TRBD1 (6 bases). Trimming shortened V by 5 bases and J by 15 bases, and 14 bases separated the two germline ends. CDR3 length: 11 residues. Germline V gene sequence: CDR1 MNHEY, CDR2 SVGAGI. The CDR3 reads CASSPDRSWFF. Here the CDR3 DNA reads TGTGCCAGCAGTCCAGACAGGTCGTGGTTCTTC.

The CDR3 reads CASSLVGHWNSPLHF. The CDR3 DNA sequence: TGTGCCAGCAGCTTAGTGGGACATTGGAATTCACCCCTCCACTTT. The chain links TRBV7-9 to TRBJ1-6; maybe TRBD1 (6 bases). CDR3 length: 15 residues. CDR1 SEHNR and CDR2 FQNEAQ come from the germline V gene (reference sequence). Trimming removed 1 base at V and 7 bases at J, with 11 bases between. Complete variable domain (other parts from reference TRBV7-9 and TRBJ1-6): DTGVSQNPRHKITKRGQNVTFRCDPISEHNRLYWYRQTLGQGPEFLTYFQNEAQLEKSRLLSDRFSAERPKGSFSTLEIQRTEQGDSAMYLCASSLVGHWNSPLHFGNGTRLTVT.

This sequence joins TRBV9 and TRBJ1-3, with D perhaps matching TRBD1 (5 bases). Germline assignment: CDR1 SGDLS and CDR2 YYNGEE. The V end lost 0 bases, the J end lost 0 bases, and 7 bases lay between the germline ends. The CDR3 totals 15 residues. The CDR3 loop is CASSVEGHSGNTIYF. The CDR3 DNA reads TGTGCCAGCAGCGTAGAGGGGCACTCTGGAAACACCATATATTTT.

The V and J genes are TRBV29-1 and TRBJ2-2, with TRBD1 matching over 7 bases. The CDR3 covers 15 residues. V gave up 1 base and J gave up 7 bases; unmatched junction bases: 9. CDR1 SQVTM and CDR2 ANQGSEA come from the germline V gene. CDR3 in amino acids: CSVEVVRGLVGELFF. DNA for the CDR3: TGCAGCGTTGAAGTTGTTAGGGGGCTGGTCGGGGAGCTGTTTTTT.

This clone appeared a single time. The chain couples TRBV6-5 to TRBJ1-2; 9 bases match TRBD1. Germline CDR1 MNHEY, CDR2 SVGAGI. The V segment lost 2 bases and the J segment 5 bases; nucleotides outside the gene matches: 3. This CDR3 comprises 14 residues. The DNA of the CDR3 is TGTGCCAGCAGTTACGACAGGGGGATTTATGGCTACACCTTC. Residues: CASSYDRGIYGYTF.

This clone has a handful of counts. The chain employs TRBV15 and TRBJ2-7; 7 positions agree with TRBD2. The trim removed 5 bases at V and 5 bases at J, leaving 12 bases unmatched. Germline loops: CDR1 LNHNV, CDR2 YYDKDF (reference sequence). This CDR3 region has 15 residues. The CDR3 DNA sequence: TGTGCCACCAGCCTACAAAAGGGAGGGAACGACGAGCAGTACTTC. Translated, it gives CATSLQKGGNDEQYF.

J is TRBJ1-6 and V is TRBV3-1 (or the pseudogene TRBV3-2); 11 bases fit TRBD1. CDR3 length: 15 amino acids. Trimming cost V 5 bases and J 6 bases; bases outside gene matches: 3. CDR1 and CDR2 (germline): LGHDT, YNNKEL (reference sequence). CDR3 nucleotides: TGTGCCAGCAGCAGGACAGGGGGCCCTAATTCACCCCTCCACTTT. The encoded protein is CASSRTGGPNSPLHF.

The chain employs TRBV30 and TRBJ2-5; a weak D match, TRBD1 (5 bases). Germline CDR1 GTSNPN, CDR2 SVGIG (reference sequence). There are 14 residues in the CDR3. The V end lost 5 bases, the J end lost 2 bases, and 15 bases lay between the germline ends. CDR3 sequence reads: CAWGAAAGQETQYF. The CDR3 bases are TGTGCCTGGGGGGCTGCGGCAGGACAAGAGACCCAGTACTTC.

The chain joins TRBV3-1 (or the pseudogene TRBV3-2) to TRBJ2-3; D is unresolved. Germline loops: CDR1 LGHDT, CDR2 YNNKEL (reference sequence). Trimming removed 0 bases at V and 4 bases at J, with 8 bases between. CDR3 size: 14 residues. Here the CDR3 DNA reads TGTGCCAGCAGCCAAGACGTAGTTCCAGATACGCAGTATTTT. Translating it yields CASSQDVVPDTQYF.

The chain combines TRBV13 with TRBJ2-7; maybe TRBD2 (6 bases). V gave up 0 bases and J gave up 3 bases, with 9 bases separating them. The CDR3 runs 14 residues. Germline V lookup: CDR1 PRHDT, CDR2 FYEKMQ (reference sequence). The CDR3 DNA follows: TGTGCCAGCAGCTTAGGAAGCGGGCACTACGAGCAGTACTTC. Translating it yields CASSLGSGHYEQYF. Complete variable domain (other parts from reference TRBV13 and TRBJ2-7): AAGVIQSPRHLIKEKRETATLKCYPIPRHDTVYWYQQGPGQDPQFLISFYEKMQSDKGSIPDRFSAQQFSDYHSELNMSSLELGDSALYFCASSLGSGHYEQYFGPGTRLTVT.

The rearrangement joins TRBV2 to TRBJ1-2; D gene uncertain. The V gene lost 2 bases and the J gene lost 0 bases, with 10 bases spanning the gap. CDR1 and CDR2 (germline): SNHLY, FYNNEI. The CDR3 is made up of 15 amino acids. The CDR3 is CASSESGLTNYGYTF. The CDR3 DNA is TGTGCCAGCAGTGAATCAGGACTCACTAACTATGGCTACACCTTC.

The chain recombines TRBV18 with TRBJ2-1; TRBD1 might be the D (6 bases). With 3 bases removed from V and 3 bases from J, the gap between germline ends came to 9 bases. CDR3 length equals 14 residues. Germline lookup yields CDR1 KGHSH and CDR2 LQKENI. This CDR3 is CASSPTRGYNEQFF. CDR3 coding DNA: TGTGCCAGCTCACCGACCAGGGGCTACAATGAGCAGTTCTTC.

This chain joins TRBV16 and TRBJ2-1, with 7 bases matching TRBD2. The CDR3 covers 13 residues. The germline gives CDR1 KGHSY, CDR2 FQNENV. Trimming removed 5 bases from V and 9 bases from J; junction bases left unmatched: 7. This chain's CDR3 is CASSDTGGVEQFF. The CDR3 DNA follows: TGTGCCAGCAGCGACACTGGGGGGGTTGAGCAGTTCTTC.

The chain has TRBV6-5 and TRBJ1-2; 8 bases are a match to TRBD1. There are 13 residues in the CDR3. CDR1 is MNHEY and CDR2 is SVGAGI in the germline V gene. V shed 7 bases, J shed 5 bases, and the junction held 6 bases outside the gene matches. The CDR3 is CASNSGGRYGYTF. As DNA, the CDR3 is TGTGCCAGCAACTCAGGGGGCAGATATGGCTACACCTTC.